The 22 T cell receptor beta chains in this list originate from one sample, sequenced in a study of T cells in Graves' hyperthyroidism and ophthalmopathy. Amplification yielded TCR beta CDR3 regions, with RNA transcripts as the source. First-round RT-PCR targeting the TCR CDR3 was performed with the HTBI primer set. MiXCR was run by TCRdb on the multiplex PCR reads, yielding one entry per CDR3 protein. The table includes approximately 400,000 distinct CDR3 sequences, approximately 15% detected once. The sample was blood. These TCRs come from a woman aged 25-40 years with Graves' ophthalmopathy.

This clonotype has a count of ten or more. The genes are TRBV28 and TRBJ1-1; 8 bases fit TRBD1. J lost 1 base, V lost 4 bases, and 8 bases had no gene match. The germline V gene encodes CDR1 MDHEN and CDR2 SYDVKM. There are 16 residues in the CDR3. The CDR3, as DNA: TGTGCCAGCAGTTCCCCGCAGGGGGCAGGGAACACTGAAGCTTTCTTT. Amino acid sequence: CASSSPQGAGNTEAFF.

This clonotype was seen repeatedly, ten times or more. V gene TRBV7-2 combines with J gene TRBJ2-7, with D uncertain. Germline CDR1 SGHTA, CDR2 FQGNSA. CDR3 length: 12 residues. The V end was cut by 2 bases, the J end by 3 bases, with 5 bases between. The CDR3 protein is CASSLTDYEQYF. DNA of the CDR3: TGTGCCAGCAGCTTAACGGACTACGAGCAGTACTTC.

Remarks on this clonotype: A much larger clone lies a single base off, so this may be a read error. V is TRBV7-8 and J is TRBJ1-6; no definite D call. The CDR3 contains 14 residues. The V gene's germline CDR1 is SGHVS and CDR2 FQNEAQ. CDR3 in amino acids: CAGSLDVSDSPLHF. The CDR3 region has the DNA TGTGCCGGCAGCTTAGACGTTTCGGATTCACCCCTCCACTTT.

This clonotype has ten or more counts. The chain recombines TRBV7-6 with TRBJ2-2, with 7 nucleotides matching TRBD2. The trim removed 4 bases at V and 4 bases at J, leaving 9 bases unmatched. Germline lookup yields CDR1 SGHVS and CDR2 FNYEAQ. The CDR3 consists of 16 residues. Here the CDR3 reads CASSSETAGTTGELFF. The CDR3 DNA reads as TGTGCCAGCAGCTCCGAGACAGCGGGGACCACCGGGGAGCTGTTTTTT.

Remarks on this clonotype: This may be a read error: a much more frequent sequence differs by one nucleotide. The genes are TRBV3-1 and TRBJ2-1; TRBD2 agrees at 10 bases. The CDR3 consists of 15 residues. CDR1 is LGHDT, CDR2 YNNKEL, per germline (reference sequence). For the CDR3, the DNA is TGTGCCAGCAGCCAAGAAAGCGGGGGGGCCAGTGAGCAGCTCTTC. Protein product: CASSQESGGASEQLF.

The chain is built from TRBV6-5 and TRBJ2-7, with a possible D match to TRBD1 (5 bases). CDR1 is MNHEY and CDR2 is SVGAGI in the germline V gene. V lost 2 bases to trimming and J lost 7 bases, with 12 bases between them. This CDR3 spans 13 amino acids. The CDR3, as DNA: TGTGCCAGCAGTTACCAGGCTTCAGGGGAGCAGTACTTC. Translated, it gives CASSYQASGEQYF.

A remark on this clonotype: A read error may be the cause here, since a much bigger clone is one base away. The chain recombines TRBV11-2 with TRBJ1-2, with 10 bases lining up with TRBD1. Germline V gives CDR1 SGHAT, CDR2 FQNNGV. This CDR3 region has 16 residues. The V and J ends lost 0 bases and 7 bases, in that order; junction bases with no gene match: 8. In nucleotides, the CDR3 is TGTGCCAGCAGCTTAGAGGCCGGGACAGGGGCTTTTGGCTACACCTTC. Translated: CASSLEAGTGAFGYTF.

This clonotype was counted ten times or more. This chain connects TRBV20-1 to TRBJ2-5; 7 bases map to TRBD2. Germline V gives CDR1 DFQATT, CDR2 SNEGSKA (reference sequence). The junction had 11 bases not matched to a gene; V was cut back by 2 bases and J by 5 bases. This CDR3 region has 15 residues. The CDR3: CSARPLSGGGETQYF. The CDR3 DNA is TGCAGTGCTAGACCCCTAAGCGGCGGGGGTGAGACCCAGTACTTC.

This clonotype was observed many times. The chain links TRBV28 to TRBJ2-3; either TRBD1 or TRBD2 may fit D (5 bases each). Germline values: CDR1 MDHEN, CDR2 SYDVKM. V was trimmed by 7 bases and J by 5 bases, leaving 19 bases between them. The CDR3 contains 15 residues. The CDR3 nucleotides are TGTGCCAGCACCCTGGGACCCGGCCCCGGAGATACGCAGTATTTT. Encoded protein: CASTLGPGPGDTQYF.

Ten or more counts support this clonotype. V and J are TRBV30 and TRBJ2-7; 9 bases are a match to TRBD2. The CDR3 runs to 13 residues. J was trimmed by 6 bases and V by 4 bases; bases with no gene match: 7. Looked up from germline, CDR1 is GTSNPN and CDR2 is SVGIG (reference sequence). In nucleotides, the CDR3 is TGTGCCTGGAACGGCGGGGGGGCGGGCGAGCAGTACTTC. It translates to CAWNGGGAGEQYF. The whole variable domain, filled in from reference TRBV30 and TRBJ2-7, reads SQTIHQWPATLVQPVGSPLSLECTVEGTSNPNLYWYRQAAGRGLQLLFYSVGIGQISSEVPQNLSASRPQDRQFILSSKKLLLSDSGFYLCAWNGGGAGEQYFGPGTRLTVT.

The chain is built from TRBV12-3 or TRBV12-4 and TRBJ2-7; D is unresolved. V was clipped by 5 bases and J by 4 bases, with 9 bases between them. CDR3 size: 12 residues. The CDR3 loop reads CASSATRYEQYF. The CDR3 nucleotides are TGTGCCAGCAGTGCGACAAGATACGAGCAGTACTTC.

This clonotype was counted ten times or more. The CDR3 spells CASSYVGGLQETQYF. DNA of the CDR3: TGTGCCAGCAGTTACGTCGGGGGGCTGCAAGAGACCCAGTACTTC. This rearrangement joins TRBV6-6 to TRBJ2-5, with D tentatively TRBD2 (7 bases). Germline V gene data show CDR1 as MNHNY and CDR2 as SVGAGI (reference sequence). Trimming took off 2 bases at V and 2 bases at J, with 12 bases between the two ends. The CDR3 length is 15 residues.

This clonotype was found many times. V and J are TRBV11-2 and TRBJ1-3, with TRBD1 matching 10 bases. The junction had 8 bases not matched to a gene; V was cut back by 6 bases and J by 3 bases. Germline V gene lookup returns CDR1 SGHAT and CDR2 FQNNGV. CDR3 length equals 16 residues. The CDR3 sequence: CASRQGTGVIGNTIYF. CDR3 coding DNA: TGTGCCAGCAGGCAAGGGACAGGGGTGATTGGAAACACCATATATTTT.

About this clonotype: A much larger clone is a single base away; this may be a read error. The chain's CDR3 is CAWEGQTLAKNIQCF. In DNA, the CDR3 is TGTGCCTGGGAGGGACAGACGTTAGCCAAAAACATTCAGTGCTTC. J is TRBJ2-4 and V is TRBV30; 7 bases are shared with TRBD1. From germline, CDR1 is GTSNPN and CDR2 SVGIG (reference sequence). This CDR3 is 15 amino acids long.

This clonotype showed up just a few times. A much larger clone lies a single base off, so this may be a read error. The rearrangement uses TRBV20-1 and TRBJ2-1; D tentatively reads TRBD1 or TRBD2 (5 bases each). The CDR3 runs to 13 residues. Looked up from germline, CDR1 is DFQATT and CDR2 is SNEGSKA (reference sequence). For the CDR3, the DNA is TGCAGTGCCCCAGCGGACACTTACAATGGGCAGTTCTTC. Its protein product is CSAPADTYNGQFF.

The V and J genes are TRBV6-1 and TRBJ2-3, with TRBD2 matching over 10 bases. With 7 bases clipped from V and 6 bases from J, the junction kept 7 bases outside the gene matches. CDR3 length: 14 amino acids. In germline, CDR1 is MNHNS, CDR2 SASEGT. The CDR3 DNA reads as TGTGCCAGCACCCTAGCGGGGGATGGGGATACGCAGTATTTT. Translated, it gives CASTLAGDGDTQYF.

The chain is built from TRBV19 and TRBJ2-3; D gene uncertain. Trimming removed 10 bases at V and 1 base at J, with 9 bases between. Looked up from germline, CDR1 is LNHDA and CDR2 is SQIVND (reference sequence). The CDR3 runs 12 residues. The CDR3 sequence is CATNRGTDTQYF. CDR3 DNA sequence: TGTGCCACCAATAGGGGCACAGATACGCAGTATTTT.

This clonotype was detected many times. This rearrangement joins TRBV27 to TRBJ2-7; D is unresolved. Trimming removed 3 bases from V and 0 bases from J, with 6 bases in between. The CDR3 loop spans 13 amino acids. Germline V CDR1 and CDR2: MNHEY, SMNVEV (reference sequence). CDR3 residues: CASSFKSSYEQYF. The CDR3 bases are TGTGCCAGCAGTTTTAAGAGCTCCTACGAGCAGTACTTC.

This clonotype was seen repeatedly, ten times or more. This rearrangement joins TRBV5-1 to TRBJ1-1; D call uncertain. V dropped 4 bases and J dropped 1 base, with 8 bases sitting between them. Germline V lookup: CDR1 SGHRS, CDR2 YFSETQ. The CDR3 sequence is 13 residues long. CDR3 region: CASSRAENTEAFF. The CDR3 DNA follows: TGCGCCAGCAGCCGAGCCGAGAACACTGAAGCTTTCTTT.

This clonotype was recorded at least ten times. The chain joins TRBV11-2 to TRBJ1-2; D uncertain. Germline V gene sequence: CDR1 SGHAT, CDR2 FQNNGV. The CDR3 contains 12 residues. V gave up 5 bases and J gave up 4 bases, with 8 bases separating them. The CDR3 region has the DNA TGTGCCAGCAGCGCAAAAACCTATGGCTACACCTTC. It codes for CASSAKTYGYTF.

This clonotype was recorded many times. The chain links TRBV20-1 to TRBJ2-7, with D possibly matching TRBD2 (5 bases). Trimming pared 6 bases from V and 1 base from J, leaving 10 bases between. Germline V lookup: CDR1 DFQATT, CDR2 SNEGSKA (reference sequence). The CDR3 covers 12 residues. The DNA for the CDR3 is TGCAGTGCCCCGGGGTTGTCCTACGAGCAGTACTTC. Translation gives CSAPGLSYEQYF.

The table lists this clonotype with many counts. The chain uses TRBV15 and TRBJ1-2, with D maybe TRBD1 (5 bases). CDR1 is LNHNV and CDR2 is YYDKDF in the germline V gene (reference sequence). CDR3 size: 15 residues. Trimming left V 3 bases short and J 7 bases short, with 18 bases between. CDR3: CATSSEGRSSSGYTF. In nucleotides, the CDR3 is TGTGCCACCAGCAGTGAGGGGAGATCCTCTTCTGGCTACACCTTC.